These T cell receptor beta chains were read from a single sample in a study of cytomegalovirus exposure and HLA in healthy donors. This table comes from immunoSEQ multiplex PCR, and its TCRdb copy is limited to in-frame clones, with some not included. The data contain under 130,000 clones, around 60% of them singletons. The sequenced sample consisted of PBMCs. The origin of the receptors is a man aged 25-45 years in good health and CMV-seropositive. CDR3s include the opening cysteine and the closing phenylalanine or tryptophan. Fields, in order: J gene, D gene, V gene, clone size, CDR3 length, CDR3 protein, CDR3 DNA. D genes are given only for firm matches. Clone size is shown for a subset of rows, as once, few, many or a class of expanded clone.

J: TRBJ1-6; D: .; V: TRBV2; size: .; length: 15; CDR3: CASQAGHRNNSPLHF; DNA: TGTGCCAGCCAGGCCGGACACAGAAATAATTCACCCCTCCACTTT
J: TRBJ1-4; D: .; V: TRBV6-1; size: .; length: 12; CDR3: CASSDYPEKLFF; DNA: TGTGCCAGCAGTGATTATCCTGAAAAACTGTTTTTT
J: TRBJ1-3; D: .; V: TRBV19; size: .; length: 16; CDR3: CASIQTGEGSGNTIYF; DNA: TGTGCCAGTATTCAGACAGGAGAGGGCTCTGGAAACACCATATATTTT
J: TRBJ1-2; D: TRBD1; V: TRBV9; size: .; length: 13; CDR3: CASSSPGGYGYTF; DNA: TGTGCCAGCAGCTCTCCAGGGGGCTATGGCTACACCTTC
J: TRBJ1-4; D: TRBD1; V: TRBV2; size: .; length: 15; CDR3: CASSEDGTGSEKLFF; DNA: TGTGCCAGCAGCGAAGACGGGACAGGGAGTGAAAAACTGTTTTTT
J: TRBJ1-2; D: .; V: TRBV7-9; size: .; length: 17; CDR3: CASSHVFNVGEVDGYTF; DNA: TGTGCCAGCAGCCATGTTTTCAACGTGGGGGAGGTAGATGGCTACACCTTC
J: TRBJ1-1; D: .; V: TRBV29-1; size: few; length: 13; CDR3: CSAAGGPNTEAFF; DNA: TGCAGCGCCGCCGGGGGGCCGAACACTGAAGCTTTCTTT
J: TRBJ1-5; D: .; V: TRBV5-8; size: .; length: 14; CDR3: CASRPRGLNQPQHF; DNA: TGTGCCAGTCGGCCCCGGGGACTAAATCAGCCCCAGCATTTT
J: TRBJ2-5; D: .; V: TRBV5-1; size: .; length: 13; CDR3: CASSLGQAETQYF; DNA: TGCGCCAGCAGCTTGGGGCAGGCAGAGACCCAGTACTTC
J: TRBJ2-3; D: TRBD2; V: TRBV19; size: few; length: 16; CDR3: CASATDLGGYTDTQYF; DNA: TGTGCCAGTGCTACCGACCTGGGGGGGTACACAGATACGCAGTATTTT
J: TRBJ1-1; D: .; V: TRBV19; size: few; length: 14; CDR3: CASSPQGRKTEAFF; DNA: TGTGCCAGTAGCCCACAGGGTCGAAAGACTGAAGCTTTCTTT
J: TRBJ2-2; D: .; V: TRBV5-1; size: .; length: 16; CDR3: CASSLVQGSGSGELFF; DNA: TGCGCCAGCAGCTTGGTTCAGGGCTCCGGATCCGGGGAGCTGTTTTTT
J: TRBJ1-1; D: .; V: TRBV18; size: .; length: 13; CDR3: CASSMARDTEAFF; DNA: TGTGCCAGCTCCATGGCACGGGACACTGAAGCTTTCTTT